This TCR beta chain was documented in a study of blood T cell repertoires in COVID-19. Study-wide context: In each case, the material was cDNA or gDNA derived from T cells, B-cell-depleted T cells, or PBMCs.

Authors' data handling: Reference gene primers were amplified, and this amplification served to estimate nucleated cell counts. Assay: immunoSEQ multiplex PCR; the TCRdb copy retains only in-frame clones and omits some. The D gene and trimming were derived from the DNA, and the V and J assignments and clone size from that table. The data hold about 270,000 clones, with 70% to 90% observed a single time. In assigning cohorts, the study relied on participant-reported clinical history. Germline V lookup: CDR1 LGHDT, CDR2 YNNKEL (reference sequence). With 4 bases clipped from V and 10 bases from J, the junction kept 8 bases outside the gene matches. This CDR3 contains 15 residues.

Material: PBMCs or T cells enriched from blood (not recorded which). The genes are TRBV3-1 (or the pseudogene TRBV3-2) and TRBJ1-6; 9 positions agree with TRBD1. This TCR was recovered from a woman between 55 and 75 years old in a cohort exposed to, infected with or recovered from COVID-19 (not recorded which). In nucleotides, the CDR3 is TGTGCCAGCAGCCTCCAGGGACAGGGACTCTCACCCCTCCACTTT. Its protein product is CASSLQGQGLSPLHF.